This TCR beta chain came from a study of beta chain features in type 1 diabetes. Study-wide results and caveats: Within each of all four CD4+ subsets, Type 1 diabetes patients had TCRB CDR3s that were moderately but significantly shorter. In patients and controls equally, PCR might favor templates that are shorter.

The whole isolated RNA underwent reverse transcription, so sequencing captured expressed TCRB transcripts. Method: immunoSEQ multiplex PCR; TCRdb's copy keeps in-frame clones and lacks some. The table includes 160,000 or so clones, about 8.3% detected once. To note about this clone: What it binds is unknown.

The CDR3 has 14 residues. Trimming removed 5 bases from V and 2 bases from J, with 11 bases in between. Germline values: CDR1 SEHNR, CDR2 FQNEAQ (reference sequence). The sequenced sample consisted of central memory CD4+ T cells from blood. V is TRBV7-9 and J is TRBJ2-3; weak D call: TRBD1 (5 bases). The receptor was isolated from a woman younger than 35 with type 1 diabetes. This CDR3 is CASSLQAATDTQYF. In nucleotides, the CDR3 is TGTGCCAGCAGCCTACAGGCCGCCACAGATACGCAGTATTTT.